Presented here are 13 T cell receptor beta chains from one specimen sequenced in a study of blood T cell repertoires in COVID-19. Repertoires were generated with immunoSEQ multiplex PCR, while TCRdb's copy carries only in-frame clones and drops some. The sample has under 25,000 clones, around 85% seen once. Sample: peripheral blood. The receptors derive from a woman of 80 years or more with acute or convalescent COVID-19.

The CDR3 here is CASSLRSAGPTVYGYTF. The CDR3 DNA follows: TGTGCCAGCAGCTTAAGGTCGGCAGGGCCCACCGTCTATGGCTACACCTTC. This chain links TRBV7-8 with TRBJ1-2, with TRBD1 as a possible D gene (5 bases). Trimming took 2 bases from V and 4 from J, leaving 20 bases between them. This CDR3 has 17 residues. Germline-derived CDR1 and CDR2 are SGHVS and FQNEAQ.

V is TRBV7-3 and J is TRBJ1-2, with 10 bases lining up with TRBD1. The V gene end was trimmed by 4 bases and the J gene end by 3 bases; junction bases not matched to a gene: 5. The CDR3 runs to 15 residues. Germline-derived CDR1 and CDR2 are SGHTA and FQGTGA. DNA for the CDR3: TGTGCCAGCAGCTCCGGGACAGGGGATGACTATGGCTACACCTTC. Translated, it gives CASSSGTGDDYGYTF. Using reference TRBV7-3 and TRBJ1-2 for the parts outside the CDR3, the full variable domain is GAGVSQTPSNKVTEKGKYVELRCDPISGHTALYWYRQSLGQGPEFLIYFQGTGAADDSGLPNDRFFAVRPEGSVSTLKIQRTERGDSAVYLCASSSGTGDDYGYTFGSGTRLTVV.

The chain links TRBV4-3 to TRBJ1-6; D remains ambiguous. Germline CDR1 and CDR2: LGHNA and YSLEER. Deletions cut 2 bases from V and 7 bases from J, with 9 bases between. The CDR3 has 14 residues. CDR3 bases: TGCGCCAGCAGCCAAAATGAGGCCAATTCACCCCTCCACTTT. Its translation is CASSQNEANSPLHF.

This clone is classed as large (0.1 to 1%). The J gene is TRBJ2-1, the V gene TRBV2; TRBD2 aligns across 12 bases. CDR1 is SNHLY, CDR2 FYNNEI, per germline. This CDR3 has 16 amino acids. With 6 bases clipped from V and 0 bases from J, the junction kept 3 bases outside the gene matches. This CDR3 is CASRLTSGSSYNEQFF. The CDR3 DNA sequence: TGTGCCAGCAGGCTGACTAGCGGGAGCTCCTACAATGAGCAGTTCTTC.

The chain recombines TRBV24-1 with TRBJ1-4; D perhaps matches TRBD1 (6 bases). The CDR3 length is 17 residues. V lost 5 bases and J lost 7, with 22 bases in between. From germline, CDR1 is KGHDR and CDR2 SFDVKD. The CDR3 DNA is TGTGCCACCAGTGGCGGGTTTAGGAACAGGGTGGGTGAAAAACTGTTTTTT. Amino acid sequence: CATSGGFRNRVGEKLFF.

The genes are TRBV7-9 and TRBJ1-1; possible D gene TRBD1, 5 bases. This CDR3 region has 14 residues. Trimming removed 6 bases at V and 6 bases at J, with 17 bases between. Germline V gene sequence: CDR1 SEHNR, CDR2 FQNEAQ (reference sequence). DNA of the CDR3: TGTGCCAGCAGACAGGCGACGGTTGGCGCTGAAGCTTTCTTT. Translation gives CASRQATVGAEAFF.

CDR3 protein: CASSPSRYSPLHF. The CDR3 DNA reads as TGTGCCAGCAGTCCAAGTCGGTATTCACCCCTCCACTTT. The chain uses TRBV27 and TRBJ1-6; D is undetermined. Looked up from germline, CDR1 is MNHEY and CDR2 is SMNVEV (reference sequence). Deletions cut 5 bases from V and 8 bases from J, with 10 bases between. This CDR3 is built from 13 residues.

CDR3 in amino acids: CASSLGGGVNYEQYF. The CDR3 nucleotides read TGTGCCAGCAGCTTAGGTGGAGGGGTTAATTACGAGCAGTACTTC. The chain recombines TRBV7-8 with TRBJ2-7; weak D call: TRBD2 (6 bases). CDR1 is SGHVS and CDR2 is FQNEAQ in the germline V gene. Trimming removed 1 base at V and 4 bases at J, with 14 bases between. This CDR3 is built from 15 residues.

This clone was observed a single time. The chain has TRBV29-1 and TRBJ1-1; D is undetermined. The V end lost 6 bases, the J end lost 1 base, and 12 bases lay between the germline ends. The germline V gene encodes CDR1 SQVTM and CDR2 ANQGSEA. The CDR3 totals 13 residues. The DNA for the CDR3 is TGCAGCGTCCTCGGGGAGGCGAACACTGAAGCTTTCTTT. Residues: CSVLGEANTEAFF.

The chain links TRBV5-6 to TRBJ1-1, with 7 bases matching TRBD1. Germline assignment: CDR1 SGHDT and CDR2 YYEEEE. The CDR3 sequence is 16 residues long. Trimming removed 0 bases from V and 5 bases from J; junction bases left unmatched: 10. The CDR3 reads CASSLDRGGGGTEAFF. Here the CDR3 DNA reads TGTGCCAGCAGCTTGGACAGGGGTGGTGGGGGGACTGAAGCTTTCTTT.

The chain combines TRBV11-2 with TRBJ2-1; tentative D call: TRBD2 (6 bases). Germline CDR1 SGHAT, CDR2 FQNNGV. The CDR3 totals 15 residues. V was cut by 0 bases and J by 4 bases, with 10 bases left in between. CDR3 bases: TGTGCCAGCAGCTTAGACTCAGGACTATACAATGAGCAGTTCTTC. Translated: CASSLDSGLYNEQFF.

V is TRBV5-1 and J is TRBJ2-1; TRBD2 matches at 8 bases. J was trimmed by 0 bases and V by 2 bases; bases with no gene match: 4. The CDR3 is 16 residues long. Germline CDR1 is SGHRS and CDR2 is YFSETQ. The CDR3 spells CASSFTSGSSYNEQFF. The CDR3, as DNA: TGCGCCAGCAGCTTCACTAGCGGTAGCTCCTACAATGAGCAGTTCTTC.

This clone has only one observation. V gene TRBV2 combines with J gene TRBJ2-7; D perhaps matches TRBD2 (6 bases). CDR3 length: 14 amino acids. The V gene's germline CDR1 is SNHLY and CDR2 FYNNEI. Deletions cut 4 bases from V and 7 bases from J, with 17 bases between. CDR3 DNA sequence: TGTGCCAGCAGTGGGTGGGGGGACCGAGGGGAGCAGTACTTC. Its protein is CASSGWGDRGEQYF. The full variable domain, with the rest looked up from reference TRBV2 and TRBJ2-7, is EPEVTQTPSHQVTQMGQEVILRCVPISNHLYFYWYRQILGQKVEFLVSFYNNEISEKSEIFDDQFSVERPDGSNFTLKIRSTKLEDSAMYFCASSGWGDRGEQYFGPGTRLTVT.